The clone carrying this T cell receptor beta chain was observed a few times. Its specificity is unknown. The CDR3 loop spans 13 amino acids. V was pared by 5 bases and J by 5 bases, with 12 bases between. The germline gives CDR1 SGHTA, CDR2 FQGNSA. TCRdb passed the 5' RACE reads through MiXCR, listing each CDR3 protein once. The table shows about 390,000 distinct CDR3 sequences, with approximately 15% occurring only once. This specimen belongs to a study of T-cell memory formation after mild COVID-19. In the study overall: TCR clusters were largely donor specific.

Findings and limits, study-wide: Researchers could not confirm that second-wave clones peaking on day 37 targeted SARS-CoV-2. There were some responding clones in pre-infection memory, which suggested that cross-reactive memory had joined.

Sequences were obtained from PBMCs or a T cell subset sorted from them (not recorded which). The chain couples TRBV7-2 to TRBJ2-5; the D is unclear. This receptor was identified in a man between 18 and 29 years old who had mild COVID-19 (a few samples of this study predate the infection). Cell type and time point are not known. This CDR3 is CASSRQPLETQYF. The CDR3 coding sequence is TGTGCCAGCAGCCGACAACCCCTGGAGACCCAGTACTTC.